This TCR beta chain originates from a study of T cells in Graves' hyperthyroidism and ophthalmopathy (dated by TCRdb to about 2019). About the full investigation: Peripheral blood was collected at initial diagnosis, before any treatment. To identify TCR V-J signatures that set the groups apart, the researchers used a discovery cohort of more than 95 patients, made up of approximately 43 with Graves' ophthalmopathy and around 58 with stable Graves' hyperthyroidism. Whether ophthalmopathy could be predicted prospectively was tested in an independent validation cohort made up of under 20 hyperthyroidism patients plus 17 patients who later progressed to ophthalmopathy. The 90 to 100 discovery patients were randomly split 7:3 into training and test sets. Thyroid tissue and blood T-cell repertoires from about 6 Graves' hyperthyroidism patients were also compared in the study. Once sampling was done, hyperthyroidism patients were given methimazole at a starting dose of 30 mg daily, whereas ophthalmopathy patients were given high-dose intravenous methylprednisolone. According to the paper, TCR Vbeta CDR3 sequencing was carried out on 135 peripheral blood samples, which came from around 43 ophthalmopathy, roughly 75 hyperthyroidism and roughly 17 progressor patients. The paper as a whole reports these results and caveats: Most expanded thyroid clonotypes (frequency above 0.001) were also detected in blood, suggesting blood repertoires may reflect thyroid immune responses. A 13 V-J signature model separated ophthalmopathy from stable hyperthyroidism, with 87.88% sensitivity and just under 84% specificity in cross-validation and 80%/75% in testing. Sample size was not statistically predetermined, and investigators were not blinded to group allocation. In validation, progression to ophthalmopathy was predicted by the model with nearly 71% sensitivity and just over 72% specificity, a median of approximately 6.5 months before onset.

Worth noting for this clonotype: Its specific antigen is unknown. No base quality information exists; no much larger clone differs at one position.

The TCR beta CDR3 regions were amplified from RNA transcripts. The TCR CDR3 was subjected to a first round of RT-PCR using the HTBI primer set and the Qiagen OneStep RT-PCR kit. The libraries were constructed in a second round of multiplex PCR and then size-selected and purified. Paired-end sequencing of the libraries was performed with 100 bp reads on an Illumina HiSeq2000. Regarding the original processing steps: Raw data were processed with SOAPnuke, discarding reads with adapters, uncalled bases, mean Phred below 15, or no exact constant-primer or identifier match. High-quality paired reads were merged using COPE v1.2.5, and each unique nucleotide sequence was defined as a clonotype. MiTCR v1.1 was used to align the clonotypes against IMGT TRBV, TRBD and TRBJ reference segments. The analysis was restricted to V-J combinations with a frequency above 0.0001, which together covered about 99% of the repertoires. The TCS score was defined as F50 (clonal expansion) divided by E x V (chaos), with BLOSUM62-based TCRdist calculated between CDR3 peptides within each V-J. Welch's t-statistics and random forest reduced around 510 V-J features to 13, which were used in a naive Bayes classifier (R e1071). In TCRdb, the public reads were trimmed at Q25 with fastp and aligned with MiXCR, with productive beta chains retained. A single entry per CDR3 protein holds the most common genes and DNA from its merged rows. TCRdb assigned the V and J calls; the authors' analysis was not used. This sample lists more than 300,000 distinct CDR3 sequences; approximately 18% were detected once. The ten largest make up 40% to 45% of the sample.

In the ophthalmopathy patients, disease was moderately to severely active, with a Clinical Activity Score of 3 or more, a NOSPECS grade of 4 or more, and a duration of less than 3 months. Patients with uncontrolled infections, other autoimmune diseases, pregnancy or lactation were excluded. Clinical symptoms, serum thyroxine and TRAb, thyroid ultrasound, and orbital computed tomography formed the basis for the diagnoses. PBMCs were separated from over 9 ml of fresh peripheral blood using Ficoll-Paque density gradient centrifugation. Total RNA was extracted with Trizol reagent, and quality was checked on an Agilent 2100 Bioanalyzer. This TCR derives from a man aged 18-30 years with Graves' ophthalmopathy. The sample comprised blood.

The encoded CDR3 is CASTQLVGQPQHF. In nucleotide form, the sequence is TGTGCCAGCACTCAACTCGTTGGTCAGCCCCAGCATTTT. The rearrangement joined TRBV6-1 to TRBJ1-5; no confident D gene assignment can be made. In the germline V gene, CDR1 corresponds to MNHNS and CDR2 to SASEGT. Inclusive of the bounding cysteine and phenylalanine, the CDR3 is 13 residues long. The DNA shown is the 39-base CDR3, in frame from base 1. V is shortened by 7 bases, J by 6 bases, and the region joining them spans 13 bases.